The 25 T cell receptor beta chains below come from one sample, sequenced in a study of identical twins. TCRdb recomputed calls from the 5' RACE reads with MiXCR, one row per CDR3 protein. The sample lists 460,000 or so distinct CDR3 sequences, 14% occurring once. These sequences were also reported in another study, on yellow fever vaccine responses in identical twins.

The specimen sequenced was CD4+ T cells sorted from blood. The receptor set was obtained from a young woman in good health.

The rearrangement joins TRBV5-1 to TRBJ2-7; D unclear. Deletions cut 0 bases from V and 2 bases from J, with 9 bases between. Per germline, CDR1 SGHRS and CDR2 YFSETQ. The CDR3 spans 14 residues. Here the CDR3 DNA reads TGCGCCAGCAGCTTGGGACCGTCTACCTACGAGCAGTACTTC. It codes for CASSLGPSTYEQYF. The full variable domain, in which reference TRBV5-1 and TRBJ2-7 provide the parts outside the CDR3, is KAGVTQTPRYLIKTRGQQVTLSCSPISGHRSVSWYQQTPGQGLQFLFEYFSETQRNKGNFPGRFSGRQFSNSRSEMNVSTLELGDSALYLCASSLGPSTYEQYFGPGTRLTVT.

This clonotype came up a few times. The chain has TRBV7-6 and TRBJ2-1; unclear D gene. Germline loops: CDR1 SGHVS, CDR2 FNYEAQ. Deletions cut 1 base from V and 9 bases from J, with 4 bases between. The CDR3 runs to 11 residues. The CDR3 sequence: CASSLGSEQFF. The CDR3 DNA sequence: TGTGCCAGCAGCTTAGGGTCTGAGCAGTTCTTC.

The chain employs TRBV2 and TRBJ2-5; D gene ambiguous. The CDR3 loop spans 14 amino acids. With 7 bases removed from V and 1 base from J, the gap between germline ends came to 13 bases. Per the germline V gene, CDR1 is SNHLY and CDR2 is FYNNEI. CDR3 loop: CASIEGPFQETQYF. The CDR3 DNA sequence: TGTGCCAGCATCGAAGGTCCATTCCAAGAGACCCAGTACTTC. Full variable domain (remainder filled in from reference TRBV2 and TRBJ2-5): EPEVTQTPSHQVTQMGQEVILRCVPISNHLYFYWYRQILGQKVEFLVSFYNNEISEKSEIFDDQFSVERPDGSNFTLKIRSTKLEDSAMYFCASIEGPFQETQYFGPGTRLLVL.

This clonotype was found many times. This chain uses TRBV20-1 with TRBJ1-5; D gene uncertain. V lost 4 bases and J lost 0, with 13 bases in between. CDR1 and CDR2 (germline): DFQATT, SNEGSKA (reference sequence). The CDR3 sequence is 15 residues long. This CDR3 reads CSAKAGSYSNQPQHF. The CDR3 coding sequence is TGCAGTGCTAAAGCCGGGAGCTATAGCAATCAGCCCCAGCATTTT.

This clonotype was picked up many times. The CDR3 reads CASSLDITGELFF. DNA for the CDR3: TGCGCCAGCAGCTTGGACATCACCGGGGAGCTGTTTTTT. The chain recombines TRBV5-1 with TRBJ2-2; D uncertain. CDR3 length: 13 amino acids. The V and J ends lost 0 bases and 4 bases respectively, with 4 bases between them. Per germline, CDR1 SGHRS and CDR2 YFSETQ.

The genes are TRBV19 and TRBJ2-7; 11 bases match TRBD2. Germline V gene data show CDR1 as LNHDA and CDR2 as SQIVND (reference sequence). CDR3 size: 17 residues. Losses at the gene ends were 5 bases for V and 2 bases for J; bases not matched to a gene: 11. The CDR3 bases are TGTGCCAGTAGTCTCGTAGCGGGAGGGCCTTTCGCCTACGAGCAGTACTTC. Translation: CASSLVAGGPFAYEQYF.

Worth noting for this clonotype: A junction boundary mismatches the germline segment, possibly from a read error. The rearrangement uses TRBV4-3 and TRBJ2-3, with 7 bases lining up with TRBD2. CDR3 length equals 14 residues. CDR1 and CDR2 from the germline V gene are LGHNA and YSLEER. The CDR3 region has the DNA TGCGCCAGCCGCCAACAGCGGGACGCAGATACGCAGTATTTT. It is translated as CASRQQRDADTQYF.

This clonotype showed up many times. The V and J genes are TRBV7-2 and TRBJ1-5; maybe TRBD1 (5 bases). Trimming removed 2 bases at V and 9 bases at J, with 11 bases between. The CDR3 loop spans 13 amino acids. CDR1 and CDR2 from the germline V gene are SGHTA and FQGNSA. CDR3 bases: TGTGCCAGCAGCTTACCCCAGGGTTGGCCCCAGCATTTT. Its translation: CASSLPQGWPQHF. The full variable domain, in which reference TRBV7-2 and TRBJ1-5 provide the parts outside the CDR3, is GAGVSQSPSNKVTEKGKDVELRCDPISGHTALYWYRQSLGQGLEFLIYFQGNSAPDKSGLPSDRFSAERTGGSVSTLTIQRTQQEDSAVYLCASSLPQGWPQHFGDGTRLSIL.

The table lists this clonotype with a few counts. The genes are TRBV29-1 and TRBJ2-3; 7 nucleotides agree with TRBD1. V gave up 2 bases and J gave up 3 bases; unmatched junction bases: 8. The CDR3 loop spans 15 amino acids. The germline V gene has CDR1 SQVTM and CDR2 ANQGSEA. This chain's CDR3 is CSVEFRGRGTDTQYF. The CDR3 DNA follows: TGCAGCGTTGAATTTAGGGGCAGGGGGACAGATACGCAGTATTTT.

This rearrangement joins TRBV9 to TRBJ2-3; D is possibly TRBD1 (5 bases). CDR3 length: 16 residues. CDR1 is SGDLS, CDR2 YYNGEE, per germline. The V gene lost 3 bases and the J gene lost 4 bases, with 18 bases spanning the gap. The CDR3 is CASSGPPPMGPDTQYF. The CDR3 coding sequence is TGTGCCAGCAGCGGACCCCCTCCGATGGGGCCAGATACGCAGTATTTT.

This clonotype was counted a few times. V usage is TRBV3-1 and J usage is TRBJ2-5; no clear D gene. V lost 2 bases and J lost 5, with 15 bases in between. The germline V gene has CDR1 LGHDT and CDR2 YNNKEL (reference sequence). This CDR3 is built from 15 residues. CDR3 amino acids: CASSQSPDTRETQYF. In nucleotides, the CDR3 is TGTGCCAGCAGCCAATCACCGGATACACGGGAGACCCAGTACTTC.

The chain joins TRBV10-1 to TRBJ1-1; 9 nucleotides align to TRBD1. The CDR3 is 14 amino acids. Germline trimming cut 5 bases from V and 5 bases from J; bases unmatched to any gene: 6. The germline CDR1 and CDR2 sequences are WNHNN and SYGVQD (reference sequence). CDR3 residues: CASSYRGPGTEAFF. CDR3 sequence (DNA): TGCGCCAGCAGTTACAGGGGGCCGGGGACTGAAGCTTTCTTT.

This CDR3 is CASSLGGAKVYNEQFF. CDR3 bases: TGTGCCAGCAGCTTAGGGGGGGCCAAAGTCTACAATGAGCAGTTCTTC. The gene calls are TRBV7-9 and TRBJ2-1; either TRBD1 or TRBD2 may supply D (6 bases each). The CDR3 is made up of 16 amino acids. Germline V CDR1 and CDR2: SEHNR, FQNEAQ (reference sequence). V lost 1 base, J lost 3 bases, and 13 bases lay in between.

This clonotype was observed at least ten times. The V gene is TRBV3-1, the J gene TRBJ1-2, with 8 bases aligning to TRBD1. The J segment lost 4 bases and the V segment lost 4 bases, leaving 8 bases of the junction unmatched. Germline CDR1 and CDR2: LGHDT and YNNKEL (reference sequence). CDR3 length: 15 residues. The CDR3 spells CASSPPGQGRYGYTF. As DNA, the CDR3 is TGTGCCAGCAGCCCACCAGGACAGGGACGCTATGGCTACACCTTC.

The chain links TRBV14 to TRBJ2-7; 10 positions match TRBD2. Germline V gene sequence: CDR1 SGHDN, CDR2 FVKESK. The CDR3 length is 13 residues. J gave up 4 bases and V 6 bases, and 3 bases lay outside the gene matches. The CDR3, as DNA: TGTGCCAGCAGTGGTAGCGGGAGGTACGAGCAGTACTTC. Amino acids: CASSGSGRYEQYF.

J is TRBJ1-4 and V is TRBV4-1; perhaps TRBD1 as D (5 bases). The germline CDR1 and CDR2 sequences are MGHRA and YSYEKL. V lost 4 bases and J 8 bases, leaving 8 bases between the germline ends. The CDR3 length is 12 residues. The CDR3 here is CASSPPGEKLFF. The CDR3 DNA follows: TGCGCCAGCAGCCCCCCAGGGGAAAAACTGTTTTTT.

The chain combines TRBV28 with TRBJ2-7, with D possibly TRBD1 on 5 matching bases. V gave up 5 bases and J gave up 2 bases, with 16 bases separating them. Per germline, CDR1 MDHEN and CDR2 SYDVKM. The length of the CDR3 is 15 residues. The CDR3 DNA reads TGTGCCAGCAGTCCACGACAGAGAATTACCTACGAGCAGTACTTC. As protein: CASSPRQRITYEQYF.

This chain joins TRBV7-8 and TRBJ2-5, with unresolved D. Germline loops: CDR1 SGHVS, CDR2 FQNEAQ. Trimming cost V 1 base and J 0 bases, with 9 bases left between them. There are 15 residues in the CDR3. CDR3 protein: CASSLESKYQETQYF. The CDR3 DNA sequence: TGTGCCAGCAGCTTAGAAAGCAAATACCAAGAGACCCAGTACTTC.

This clonotype was observed a handful of times. This chain joins TRBV20-1 and TRBJ2-1; TRBD2 matches at 9 bases. Trimming at V came to 3 bases and at J to 0 bases, leaving 9 bases not matched to a gene. Germline V CDR1 and CDR2: DFQATT, SNEGSKA (reference sequence). This CDR3 region has 17 residues. The CDR3 sequence: CSARGARGGSSYNEQFF. The DNA for the CDR3 is TGCAGTGCTAGGGGGGCGCGGGGGGGCAGCTCCTACAATGAGCAGTTCTTC.

This chain links TRBV6-2 or TRBV6-3 with TRBJ2-5; 10 nucleotides line up with TRBD1. The CDR3 contains 15 residues. J lost 3 bases, V lost 7 bases, and 8 bases had no gene match. Per the germline V gene, CDR1 is MNHEY and CDR2 is SVGEGT. CDR3 sequence (DNA): TGTGCCAGCACCCTGACCGGGACAGGGGAAGAGACCCAGTACTTC. This translates into CASTLTGTGEETQYF.

The chain links TRBV20-1 to TRBJ2-7, with a weak D call TRBD2 (7 bases). CDR3 length: 13 amino acids. V lost 3 bases and J lost 2, with 11 bases in between. CDR1 DFQATT and CDR2 SNEGSKA come from the germline V gene (reference sequence). As DNA, the CDR3 is TGCAGTGCTAGTGCGGGGGCTACCTACGAGCAGTACTTC. This encodes CSASAGATYEQYF.

The chain recombines TRBV11-3 with TRBJ2-5; D gene unclear. V was shortened by 3 bases and J by 9 bases, with 14 bases between the two germline ends. Per the germline V gene, CDR1 is SGHNT and CDR2 is YENEEA. The CDR3 covers 13 residues. CDR3: CASSLSRQGPQYF. Here the CDR3 DNA reads TGTGCCAGCAGCTTGAGCCGACAAGGACCCCAGTACTTC. Using reference TRBV11-3 and TRBJ2-5 for the parts outside the CDR3, the full variable domain is EAGVVQSPRYKIIEKKQPVAFWCNPISGHNTLYWYLQNLGQGPELLIRYENEEAVDDSQLPKDRFSAERLKGVDSTLKIQPAELGDSAVYLCASSLSRQGPQYFGPGTRLLVL.

The gene calls are TRBV2 and TRBJ2-2, with D tentatively TRBD1 (5 bases). From germline, CDR1 is SNHLY and CDR2 FYNNEI. The V end lost 4 bases, the J end lost 7 bases, and 13 bases lay between the germline ends. The CDR3 covers 14 residues. The CDR3 sequence is CASSGTVRVGELFF. The CDR3 DNA follows: TGTGCCAGCAGTGGAACGGTCAGGGTCGGGGAGCTGTTTTTT.

The chain recombines TRBV2 with TRBJ1-4; TRBD1 might be the D (6 bases). V lost 6 bases and J 8 bases, leaving 10 bases between the germline ends. The CDR3 totals 12 residues. Germline V gene lookup returns CDR1 SNHLY and CDR2 FYNNEI. The CDR3 reads CASRRQVEKLFF. CDR3 nucleotides: TGTGCCAGCAGGCGACAGGTGGAAAAACTGTTTTTT.

This clonotype was detected a few times. This sequence joins TRBV5-5 and TRBJ2-5, with a tentative D call TRBD2 (5 bases). The CDR3 is 15 residues long. Trimming took off 4 bases at V and 4 bases at J, with 17 bases between the two ends. Per germline, CDR1 SGHKS and CDR2 YYEKEE (reference sequence). This CDR3 is CASSPSGISRETQYF. The CDR3 region has the DNA TGTGCCAGCAGCCCCTCCGGGATCAGTAGAGAGACCCAGTACTTC.